The 9 T cell receptor beta chains reported below all come from one sample, sequenced in a study of shared clonotypes between healthy human individuals. Method: immunoSEQ multiplex PCR; TCRdb's copy keeps in-frame clones and lacks some. The table has approximately 2,000,000 clones, about 93% seen once. CD45RO-negative cells were positively selected for CCR7, leaving out terminally differentiated effector memory CD45RA+ cells. Sequencing was done on a sample of naive CD8+ T cells from PBMCs. The receptors derive from a man aged 18 to 30 in good health. Some clones in this sample may be carry-over from other donors' samples.

The genes are TRBV4-2 and TRBJ2-7; tentatively, D is TRBD1 (5 bases). The CDR3 loop spans 15 amino acids. V lost 3 bases and J 5 bases, leaving 17 bases between the germline ends. Germline V gene sequence: CDR1 LGHNA, CDR2 YNFKEQ. The CDR3 loop is CASSQGKTGIDEQYF. The CDR3 region has the DNA TGTGCCAGCAGCCAGGGAAAAACAGGAATCGACGAGCAGTACTTC.

J is TRBJ2-3 and V is TRBV6-5, with D possibly matching TRBD1 (6 bases). This CDR3 region has 13 residues. Germline V gene sequence: CDR1 MNHEY, CDR2 SVGAGI. V gave up 5 bases and J gave up 4 bases, with 10 bases separating them. The CDR3: CASSGRGADTQYF. The CDR3 DNA reads as TGTGCCAGCAGTGGCAGGGGTGCAGATACGCAGTATTTT.

The chain recombines TRBV18 with TRBJ2-1; 7 bases map to TRBD2. The germline CDR1 and CDR2 sequences are KGHSH and LQKENI. The CDR3 runs to 16 residues. V gave up 3 bases and J gave up 6 bases; unmatched junction bases: 11. Here the CDR3 DNA reads TGTGCCAGCTCACCCAATTTAGGGGAGGGTAGCAATGAGCAGTTCTTC. It is translated as CASSPNLGEGSNEQFF.

The V call is TRBV19, the J call TRBJ2-7, with D perhaps assigned TRBD1 or TRBD2 (6 bases each). Germline CDR1 is LNHDA and CDR2 is SQIVND (reference sequence). V lost 2 bases and J 0 bases, leaving 11 bases between the germline ends. The CDR3 runs 15 residues. The CDR3 reads CASSISGASSYEQYF. CDR3 nucleotides: TGTGCCAGTAGTATATCGGGGGCGAGCTCCTACGAGCAGTACTTC.

The chain uses TRBV5-1 and TRBJ2-2; D is possibly TRBD2 (5 bases). The CDR3 consists of 15 residues. Germline V lookup: CDR1 SGHRS, CDR2 YFSETQ. Trimming left V 4 bases short and J 0 bases short, with 10 bases between. This CDR3 reads CASSASFTNTGELFF. The CDR3 bases are TGCGCCAGCAGCGCTAGCTTCACGAACACCGGGGAGCTGTTTTTT.

The genes are TRBV29-1 and TRBJ2-5; possible D gene TRBD2, 5 bases. The J call is doubtful: the DNA matches TRBJ2-7 better. Looked up from germline, CDR1 is SQVTM and CDR2 is ANQGSEA. CDR3 size: 15 residues. The CDR3 coding sequence is TGCAGCGTTGGAGTCCCGGGCATTAGTCGGGGCGAGCAGTACTTC. This sequence encodes CSVGVPGISRGEQYF.

The J gene is TRBJ2-5, the V gene TRBV15; 8 bases match TRBD1. The CDR3 contains 17 residues. With V trimmed by 4 bases and J by 1 base, 11 bases remained unmatched. Germline CDR1 LNHNV, CDR2 YYDKDF (reference sequence). The CDR3 loop is CATSNDLPQGAQETQYF. CDR3 nucleotide sequence: TGTGCCACCAGCAACGACTTGCCCCAGGGGGCCCAAGAGACCCAGTACTTC. The whole variable domain, remainder taken from reference TRBV15 and TRBJ2-5, is DAMVIQNPRYQVTQFGKPVTLSCSQTLNHNVMYWYQQKSSQAPKLLFHYYDKDFNNEADTPDNFQSRRPNTSFCFLDIRSPGLGDTAMYLCATSNDLPQGAQETQYFGPGTRLLVL.

The chain is built from TRBV4-1 and TRBJ2-2, with D possibly TRBD2 on 7 matching bases. The ends were cut back, 4 bases at V and 6 bases at J, with 18 bases in the middle. The germline V gene has CDR1 MGHRA and CDR2 YSYEKL. This CDR3 has 16 residues. The CDR3 loop reads CASSPPSGEGAGELFF. DNA for the CDR3: TGCGCCAGCAGCCCCCCCAGCGGGGAGGGGGCCGGGGAGCTGTTTTTT.

The chain uses TRBV28 and TRBJ1-4; TRBD1 aligns across 10 bases. CDR3 length: 17 amino acids. V dropped 5 bases and J dropped 3; count of bases not matched to a gene: 9. In germline, CDR1 is MDHEN, CDR2 SYDVKM. CDR3 amino acids: CASSNPGQGTPNEKLFF. The CDR3 DNA reads TGTGCCAGCAGTAACCCGGGACAGGGGACCCCTAATGAAAAACTGTTTTTT. Looking up the rest from reference TRBV28 and TRBJ1-4 gives the full variable domain: DVKVTQSSRYLVKRTGEKVFLECVQDMDHENMFWYRQDPGLGLRLIYFSYDVKMKEKGDIPEGYSVSREKKERFSLILESASTNQTSMYLCASSNPGQGTPNEKLFFGSGTQLSVL.